This T cell receptor (beta chain) comes out of a study of blood T cell repertoires in COVID-19. Study-wide background: Samples of COVID-19 (acute and convalescent) were obtained from the United States, Italy and Spain.

This clone has ten or more counts. This CDR3 is 15 amino acids long. Germline-derived CDR1 and CDR2 are SEHNR and FQNEAQ (reference sequence). Trimming shortened V by 0 bases and J by 9 bases, and 15 bases separated the two germline ends. Authors' methods: Reference gene primer amplification in the assay estimated nucleated cell counts. The table came from immunoSEQ multiplex PCR; TCRdb's copy has only in-frame clones and leaves some out. That table is the source of V, J and clone size, and D and trimming were worked out from the DNA. This table holds about 230,000 clones, 80% to 90% found once. The V call is TRBV7-9, the J call TRBJ2-1; D perhaps matches TRBD1 (5 bases). The specimen sequenced was peripheral blood. This TCR derives from a man older than 75 with acute or convalescent COVID-19. The CDR3 sequence is CASSLAGFRESEQFF. The DNA of the CDR3 is TGTGCCAGCAGCTTAGCGGGATTCAGGGAAAGTGAGCAGTTCTTC. The full variable domain, with the rest looked up from reference TRBV7-9 and TRBJ2-1, is DTGVSQNPRHKITKRGQNVTFRCDPISEHNRLYWYRQTLGQGPEFLTYFQNEAQLEKSRLLSDRFSAERPKGSFSTLEIQRTEQGDSAMYLCASSLAGFRESEQFFGPGTRLTVL.